A single sample gave rise to the 14 T cell receptor beta chains below, sequenced in a study of blood T cells in healthy people across ages (dated by TCRdb to between 2015 and 2017). Libraries were constructed by 5' RACE. Sequencing instrument: Illumina HiSeq 2500. A second PCR of roughly 6 to 11 cycles was run with a J-beta primer mix and a sample-barcoded 5' primer. TCRdb handled the public reads itself, with Q25 trimming in fastp and clone calling in MiXCR, and kept productive beta chains. Each CDR3 protein gets just one entry, which takes the most common genes and DNA from the rows behind it. The sample contains around 650,000 distinct CDR3 sequences, approximately 31% of them found a single time. The biggest ten clones account for over 15% of the sample. Sequencing input: blood. Receptor source: a woman of 80 years or more in good health. Donor details come from another sample of the same person, matched by shared clones.

This clonotype is a singleton in its sample. The genes are TRBV6-1 and TRBJ1-4, with a weak D call TRBD1 (5 bases). With 8 bases removed from V and 8 bases from J, the gap between germline ends came to 18 bases. The CDR3 covers 14 residues. Germline-derived CDR1 and CDR2 are MNHNS and SASEGT. This CDR3 is CASQLTRGGEKLFF. As DNA, the CDR3 is TGTGCCAGCCAGCTCACGAGGGGTGGAGAAAAACTGTTTTTT.

A note on this clonotype: At one boundary the junction diverges from the germline segment, which might be a read error. The chain has TRBV6-2 or TRBV6-3 and TRBJ1-6, with 7 nucleotides matching TRBD1. The CDR3 spans 16 residues. Germline V lookup: CDR1 MNHEY, CDR2 SVGEGT. The CDR3 DNA reads TGTGTCAGCAGTTACGGTAGGGGGCTCGGAAAATCACCCCTCCACTTT. The encoded protein is CVSSYGRGLGKSPLHF.

This clonotype was picked up a small number of times. The CDR3 is CASSSPGDTEAFF. The CDR3, as DNA: TGTGCCAGCAGTTCCCCAGGGGATACTGAAGCTTTCTTT. The chain joins TRBV12-3 or TRBV12-4 to TRBJ1-1, with D maybe TRBD1 (6 bases). Between the trimmed V and J ends, which lost 4 bases and 5 bases, there was a span of 11 bases. CDR3 size: 13 residues.

Turning to this clonotype: A much larger clone differs from this one at a single base, so this may be a read error. The chain has TRBV4-2 and TRBJ2-3; TRBD2 agrees at 7 bases. From germline, CDR1 is LGHNA and CDR2 YNFKEQ. V dropped 5 bases and J dropped 6; count of bases not matched to a gene: 11. The length of the CDR3 is 15 residues. CDR3 in DNA: TGTGCCAGCAGCTCCCGGACTAACGGGGGGGATACGCAGTATTTT. Amino acids: CASSSRTNGGDTQYF.

The chain combines TRBV15 with TRBJ1-5; the D is unclear. Germline V lookup: CDR1 LNHNV, CDR2 YYDKDF (reference sequence). This CDR3 is built from 15 residues. The ends were cut back, 0 bases at V and 2 bases at J, with 8 bases in the middle. As DNA, the CDR3 is TGTGCCACCAGCAGAGATTTGGGTGGCAATCAGCCCCAGCATTTT. This translates into CATSRDLGGNQPQHF.

The chain links TRBV29-1 to TRBJ2-7, with D possibly being TRBD1 (6 bases). The CDR3 is 13 residues long. Per the germline V gene, CDR1 is SQVTM and CDR2 is ANQGSEA. V lost 5 bases and J 3 bases, leaving 14 bases between the germline ends. The CDR3 here is CSVSDSRFYEQYF. Here the CDR3 DNA reads TGCAGCGTTTCGGACAGTCGGTTCTACGAGCAGTACTTC.

This clonotype was found a few times. CDR3 residues: CAWNRGQGSGYTF. The DNA for the CDR3 is TGTGCCTGGAACAGGGGACAGGGGTCTGGCTACACCTTC. This rearrangement joins TRBV30 to TRBJ1-2, with 10 bases identical to TRBD1. Trimming removed 4 bases from V and 7 bases from J; junction bases left unmatched: 6. This CDR3 has 13 residues. CDR1 is GTSNPN and CDR2 is SVGIG in the germline V gene (reference sequence). Together with reference TRBV30 and TRBJ1-2, the CDR3 gives the full variable domain: SQTIHQWPATLVQPVGSPLSLECTVEGTSNPNLYWYRQAAGRGLQLLFYSVGIGQISSEVPQNLSASRPQDRQFILSSKKLLLSDSGFYLCAWNRGQGSGYTFGSGTRLTVV.

The chain is built from TRBV4-1 and TRBJ2-1; D may be TRBD2 (5 bases). Trimming removed 1 base at V and 3 bases at J, with 13 bases between. The germline CDR1 and CDR2 sequences are MGHRA and YSYEKL. The length of the CDR3 is 16 residues. In DNA, the CDR3 is TGCGCCAGCAGCCAAGTCGGGATCGGTGACTACAATGAGCAGTTCTTC. Protein: CASSQVGIGDYNEQFF.

V gene TRBV9 combines with J gene TRBJ1-1, with 7 bases fitting TRBD1. Germline assignment: CDR1 SGDLS and CDR2 YYNGEE. V lost 3 bases to trimming and J lost 3 bases; unmatched junction nucleotides: 8. CDR3 length equals 15 residues. The DNA of the CDR3 is TGTGCCAGCAGCGGTACCGGGACAGTAGACACTGAAGCTTTCTTT. The encoded protein is CASSGTGTVDTEAFF.

The chain recombines TRBV4-2 with TRBJ2-7; D gene unclear. Looked up from germline, CDR1 is LGHNA and CDR2 is YNFKEQ. The CDR3 is 16 amino acids. Trimming stripped 0 bases from V and 7 bases from J, with 19 bases between. In DNA, the CDR3 is TGTGCCAGCAGCCAAGAGGCCAAGAGCTCCTACAATGAGCAGTACTTC. Protein product: CASSQEAKSSYNEQYF.

The V gene is TRBV25-1, the J gene TRBJ2-7; D ambiguous. The CDR3 covers 11 residues. V was cut by 6 bases and J by 6 bases, with 9 bases left in between. CDR1 and CDR2 from the germline V gene are MGHDK and SYGVNS. CDR3 sequence: CASSPGSEQYF. The CDR3 DNA reads TGTGCCAGCAGCCCCGGTAGCGAGCAGTACTTC.

This clonotype has more than one count but fewer than ten. A read error is possible here, since a much larger clone lies one base away. The CDR3 nucleotides are TGTGCCAGCAGCTTAGGGCCCCCACCCTCCTACGAGCAGTACTTC. Its translation: CASSLGPPPSYEQYF. The chain joins TRBV11-2 to TRBJ2-7, with no clear D. Germline-derived CDR1 and CDR2 are SGHAT and FQNNGV. The CDR3 loop spans 15 amino acids. The V end was cut by 1 base, the J end by 0 bases, with 10 bases between. Looking up the rest from reference TRBV11-2 and TRBJ2-7 gives the full variable domain: EAGVAQSPRYKIIEKRQSVAFWCNPISGHATLYWYQQILGQGPKLLIQFQNNGVVDDSQLPKDRFSAERLKGVDSTLKIQPAKLEDSAVYLCASSLGPPPSYEQYFGPGTRLTVT.

This clonotype was recorded only once. J is TRBJ2-7 and V is TRBV20-1; 7 nucleotides match TRBD2. CDR1 and CDR2 from the germline V gene are DFQATT and SNEGSKA (reference sequence). The junction had 5 bases not matched to a gene; V was cut back by 1 base and J by 2 bases. The CDR3 covers 14 residues. The CDR3 region is CSARVGGDAYEQYF. CDR3 sequence (DNA): TGCAGTGCTAGAGTGGGGGGGGACGCCTACGAGCAGTACTTC.

V is TRBV5-1 and J is TRBJ1-2; D not resolved. Germline V CDR1 and CDR2: SGHRS, YFSETQ. This CDR3 contains 17 residues. The ends were cut back, 3 bases at V and 0 bases at J, with 18 bases in the middle. The CDR3 DNA is TGCGCCAGCAGCTCGGGAGGCAGGCATCCACCTAACTATGGCTACACCTTC. Encoded protein: CASSSGGRHPPNYGYTF.